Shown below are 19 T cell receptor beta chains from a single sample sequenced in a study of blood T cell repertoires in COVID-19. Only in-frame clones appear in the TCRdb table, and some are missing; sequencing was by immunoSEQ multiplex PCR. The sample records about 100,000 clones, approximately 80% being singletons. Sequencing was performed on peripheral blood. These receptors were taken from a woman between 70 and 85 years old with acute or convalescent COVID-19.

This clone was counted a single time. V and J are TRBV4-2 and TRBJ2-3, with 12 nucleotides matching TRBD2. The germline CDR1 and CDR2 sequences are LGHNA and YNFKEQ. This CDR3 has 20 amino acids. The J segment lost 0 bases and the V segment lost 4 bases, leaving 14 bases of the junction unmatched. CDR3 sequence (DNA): TGTGCCAGCAGCCTCGCGGGACTAGCGGGTGACTTACTTAGCACAGATACGCAGTATTTT. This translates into CASSLAGLAGDLLSTDTQYF.

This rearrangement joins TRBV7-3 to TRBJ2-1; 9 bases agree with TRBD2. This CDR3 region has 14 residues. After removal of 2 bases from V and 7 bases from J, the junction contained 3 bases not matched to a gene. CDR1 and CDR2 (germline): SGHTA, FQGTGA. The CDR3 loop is CASSLFSGGNEQFF. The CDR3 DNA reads TGTGCCAGCAGCTTATTTAGCGGGGGTAATGAGCAGTTCTTC. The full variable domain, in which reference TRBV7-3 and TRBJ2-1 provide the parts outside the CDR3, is GAGVSQTPSNKVTEKGKYVELRCDPISGHTALYWYRQSLGQGPEFLIYFQGTGAADDSGLPNDRFFAVRPEGSVSTLKIQRTERGDSAVYLCASSLFSGGNEQFFGPGTRLTVL.

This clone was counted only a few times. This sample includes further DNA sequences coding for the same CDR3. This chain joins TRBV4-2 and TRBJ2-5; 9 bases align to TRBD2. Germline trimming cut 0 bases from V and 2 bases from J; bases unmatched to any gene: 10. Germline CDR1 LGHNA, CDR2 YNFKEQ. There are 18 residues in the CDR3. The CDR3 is CASSQEGRLAGYQETQYF. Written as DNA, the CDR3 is TGTGCCAGCAGCCAAGAGGGTAGGCTAGCGGGGTATCAAGAGACCCAGTACTTC.

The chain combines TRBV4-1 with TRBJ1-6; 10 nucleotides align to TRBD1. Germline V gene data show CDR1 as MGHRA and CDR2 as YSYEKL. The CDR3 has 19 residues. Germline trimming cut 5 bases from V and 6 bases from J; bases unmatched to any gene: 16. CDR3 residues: CASSGKPGQGIASNSPLHF. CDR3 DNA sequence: TGCGCCAGCAGCGGTAAGCCGGGACAGGGGATTGCAAGTAATTCACCCCTCCACTTT.

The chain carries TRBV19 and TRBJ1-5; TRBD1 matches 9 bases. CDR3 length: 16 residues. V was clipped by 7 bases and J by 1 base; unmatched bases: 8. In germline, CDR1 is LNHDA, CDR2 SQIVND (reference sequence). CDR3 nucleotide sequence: TGTGCCAGTACGGACAGGGGTATGATGAGCAATCAGCCCCAGCATTTT. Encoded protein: CASTDRGMMSNQPQHF. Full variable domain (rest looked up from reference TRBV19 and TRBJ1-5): DGGITQSPKYLFRKEGQNVTLSCEQNLNHDAMYWYRQDPGQGLRLIYYSQIVNDFQKGDIAEGYSVSREKKESFPLTVTSAQKNPTAFYLCASTDRGMMSNQPQHFGDGTRLSIL.

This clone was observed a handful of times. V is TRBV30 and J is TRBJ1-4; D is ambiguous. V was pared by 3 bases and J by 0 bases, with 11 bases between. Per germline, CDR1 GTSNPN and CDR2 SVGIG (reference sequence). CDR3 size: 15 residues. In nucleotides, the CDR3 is TGTGCCTGGAGGACTTATGATGCAACTAATGAAAAACTGTTTTTT. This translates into CAWRTYDATNEKLFF.

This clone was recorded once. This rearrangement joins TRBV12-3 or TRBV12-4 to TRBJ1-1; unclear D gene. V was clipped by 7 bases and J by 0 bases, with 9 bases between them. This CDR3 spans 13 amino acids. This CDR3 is CASTRELNTEAFF. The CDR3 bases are TGTGCCAGCACCCGGGAGTTGAACACTGAAGCTTTCTTT.

CDR3 residues: CASSLAGNTIYF. CDR3 nucleotides: TGTGCCAGCAGCTTAGCAGGAAACACCATATATTTT. This chain links TRBV11-2 with TRBJ1-3; D uncertain. Per germline, CDR1 SGHAT and CDR2 FQNNGV. With 1 base removed from V and 4 bases from J, the gap between germline ends came to 2 bases. This CDR3 contains 12 residues.

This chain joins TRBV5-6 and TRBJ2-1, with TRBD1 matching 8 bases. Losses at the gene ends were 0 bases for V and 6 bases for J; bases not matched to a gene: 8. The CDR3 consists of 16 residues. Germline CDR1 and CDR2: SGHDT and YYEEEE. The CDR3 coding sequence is TGTGCCAGCAGCTTGGCGACGGCAGGGGGCTTCAATGAGCAGTTCTTC. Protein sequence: CASSLATAGGFNEQFF.

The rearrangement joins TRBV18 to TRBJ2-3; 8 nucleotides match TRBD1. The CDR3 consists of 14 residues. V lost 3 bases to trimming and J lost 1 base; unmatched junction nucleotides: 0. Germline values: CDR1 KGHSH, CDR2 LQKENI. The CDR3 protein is CASSPGQGTDTQYF. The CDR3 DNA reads TGTGCCAGCTCACCGGGACAGGGCACAGATACGCAGTATTTT.

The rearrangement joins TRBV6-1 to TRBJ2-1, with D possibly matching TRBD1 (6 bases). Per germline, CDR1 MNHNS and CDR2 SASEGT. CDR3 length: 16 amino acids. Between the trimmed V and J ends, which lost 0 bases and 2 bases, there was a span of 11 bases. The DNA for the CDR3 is TGTGCCAGCAGTGAAGCGGAAGAGGGGGCCTACAATGAGCAGTTCTTC. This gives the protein CASSEAEEGAYNEQFF.

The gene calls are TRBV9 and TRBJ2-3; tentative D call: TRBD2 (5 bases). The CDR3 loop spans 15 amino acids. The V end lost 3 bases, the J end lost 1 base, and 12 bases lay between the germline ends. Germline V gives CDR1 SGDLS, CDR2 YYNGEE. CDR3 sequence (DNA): TGTGCCAGCAGCGCCTTTTCGCGGGGCACAGATACGCAGTATTTT. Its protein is CASSAFSRGTDTQYF.

This CDR3 is CASSDGQGGQPQHF. For the CDR3, the DNA is TGTGCCAGCAGCGACGGACAGGGGGGACAGCCCCAGCATTTT. This chain uses TRBV6-5 with TRBJ1-5, with 10 nucleotides matching TRBD1. The CDR3 has 14 residues. The V gene's germline CDR1 is MNHEY and CDR2 SVGAGI. V lost 6 bases to trimming and J lost 7 bases; unmatched junction nucleotides: 6.

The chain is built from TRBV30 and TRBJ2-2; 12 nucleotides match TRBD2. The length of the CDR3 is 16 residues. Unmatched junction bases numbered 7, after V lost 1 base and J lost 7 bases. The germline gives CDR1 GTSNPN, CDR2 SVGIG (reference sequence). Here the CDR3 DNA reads TGTGCCTGGAGTGCGCTAGCGGGGGGGCCCAGCGGGGAGCTGTTTTTT. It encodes CAWSALAGGPSGELFF.

The CDR3 spells CASSPRQTRDGYTF. The CDR3 coding sequence is TGTGCCAGCAGTCCCCGACAGACACGGGATGGCTACACCTTC. The chain recombines TRBV27 with TRBJ1-2, with D possibly being TRBD1 (5 bases). Germline CDR1 reads MNHEY; CDR2 reads SMNVEV (reference sequence). The CDR3 runs to 14 residues. The ends were cut back, 5 bases at V and 6 bases at J, with 16 bases in the middle.

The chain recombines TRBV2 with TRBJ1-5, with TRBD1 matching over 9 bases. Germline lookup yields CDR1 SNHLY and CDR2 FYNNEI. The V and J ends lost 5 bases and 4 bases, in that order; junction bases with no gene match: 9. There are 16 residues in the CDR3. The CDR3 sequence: CASSLTPGQGNQPQHF. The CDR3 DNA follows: TGTGCCAGCAGTCTGACTCCGGGACAGGGTAATCAGCCCCAGCATTTT.

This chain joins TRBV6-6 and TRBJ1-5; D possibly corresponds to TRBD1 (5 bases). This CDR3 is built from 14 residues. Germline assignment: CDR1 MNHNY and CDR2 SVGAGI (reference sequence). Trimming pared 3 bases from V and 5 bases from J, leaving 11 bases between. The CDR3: CASSYRGSDQPQHF. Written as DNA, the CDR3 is TGTGCCAGCAGTTATCGGGGGTCAGATCAGCCCCAGCATTTT.

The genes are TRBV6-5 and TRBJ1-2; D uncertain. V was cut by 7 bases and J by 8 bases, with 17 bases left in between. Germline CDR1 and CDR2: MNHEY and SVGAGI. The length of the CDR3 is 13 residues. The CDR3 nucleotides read TGTGCCAGCACTCCTTCCGGGATACACGGCTACACCTTC. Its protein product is CASTPSGIHGYTF.

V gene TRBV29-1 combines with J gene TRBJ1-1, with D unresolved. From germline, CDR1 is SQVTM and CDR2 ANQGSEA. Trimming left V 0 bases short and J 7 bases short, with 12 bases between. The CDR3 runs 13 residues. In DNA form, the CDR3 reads TGCAGCGTTGAAGATGGAGGCTGGAGTGAAGCTTTCTTT. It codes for CSVEDGGWSEAFF.